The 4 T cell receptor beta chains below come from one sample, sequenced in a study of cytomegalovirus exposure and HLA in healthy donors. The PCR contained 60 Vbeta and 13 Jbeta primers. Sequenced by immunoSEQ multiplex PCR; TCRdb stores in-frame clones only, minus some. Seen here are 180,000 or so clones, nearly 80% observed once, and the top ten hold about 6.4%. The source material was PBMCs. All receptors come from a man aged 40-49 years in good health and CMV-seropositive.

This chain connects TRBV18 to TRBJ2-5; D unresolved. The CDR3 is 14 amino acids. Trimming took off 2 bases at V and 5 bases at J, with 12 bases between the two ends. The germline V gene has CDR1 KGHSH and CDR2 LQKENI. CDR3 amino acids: CASSPSEWRETQYF. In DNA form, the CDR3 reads TGTGCCAGCTCACCAAGCGAGTGGCGGGAGACCCAGTACTTC.

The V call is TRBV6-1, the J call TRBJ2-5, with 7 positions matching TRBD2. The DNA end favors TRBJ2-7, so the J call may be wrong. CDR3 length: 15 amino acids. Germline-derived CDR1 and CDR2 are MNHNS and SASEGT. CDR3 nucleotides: TGTGCCAGCAGTGAGATACCTAGCGGCTCCTACGAGCAGTACTTC. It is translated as CASSEIPSGSYEQYF.

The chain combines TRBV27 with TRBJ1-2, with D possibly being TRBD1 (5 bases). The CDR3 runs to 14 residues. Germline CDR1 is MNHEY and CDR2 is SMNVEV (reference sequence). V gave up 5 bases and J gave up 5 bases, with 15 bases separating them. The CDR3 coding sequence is TGTGCCAGCAGTATCCGGGGGATGTGGTATGGCTACACCTTC. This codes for CASSIRGMWYGYTF.

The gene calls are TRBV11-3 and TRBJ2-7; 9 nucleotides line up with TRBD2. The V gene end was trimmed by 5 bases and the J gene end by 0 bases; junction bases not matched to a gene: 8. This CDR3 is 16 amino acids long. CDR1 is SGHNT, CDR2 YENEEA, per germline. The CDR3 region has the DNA TGTGCCAGCAGCCCCGATGTAGCGGGGGTCTCCTACGAGCAGTACTTC. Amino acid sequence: CASSPDVAGVSYEQYF.